Following are 11 T cell receptor beta chains from one sample sequenced in a study of shared clonotypes between healthy human individuals. Measured with immunoSEQ multiplex PCR; TCRdb has only the in-frame clones, and not every one. The data show fewer than 1.8 million clones, 98% to 99% seen once. The sequenced sample consisted of naive CD4+ T cells sorted from blood. Subset reported: CD45RA+ positively selected. The receptors here all came from a man aged 25 to 40 in good health.

The CDR3 spells CASSARGNTEAFF. In DNA form, the CDR3 reads TGTGCCAGCAGTGCCAGGGGGAACACTGAAGCTTTCTTT. The chain uses TRBV6-5 and TRBJ1-1, with a weak D call TRBD1 (6 bases). V lost 5 bases and J lost 1, with 8 bases in between. This CDR3 comprises 13 residues. The germline V gene has CDR1 MNHEY and CDR2 SVGAGI.

Comment on this clone: The same CDR3 arises from other DNA sequences in this sample as well. This chain uses TRBV18 with TRBJ2-7, with a tentative D call TRBD2 (6 bases). Per germline, CDR1 KGHSH and CDR2 LQKENI. V lost 2 bases and J 3 bases, leaving 11 bases between the germline ends. The CDR3 spans 14 residues. The CDR3 loop is CASSPRDFGYEQYF. CDR3 DNA sequence: TGTGCCAGCTCACCAAGGGACTTTGGCTACGAGCAGTACTTC.

The rearrangement uses TRBV5-1 and TRBJ2-3; TRBD1 matches at 9 bases. Germline loops: CDR1 SGHRS, CDR2 YFSETQ. V lost 5 bases and J lost 5; bases outside the gene matches: 3. The CDR3 is 13 residues long. The CDR3 nucleotides read TGCGCCAGCAGGAACAGGGGGCAAGATACGCAGTATTTT. Translated: CASRNRGQDTQYF.

The chain has TRBV28 and TRBJ2-3; D unclear. The CDR3 extends over 12 amino acids. Deletions cut 10 bases from V and 2 bases from J, with 10 bases between. The V gene's germline CDR1 is MDHEN and CDR2 SYDVKM. The CDR3 loop is CATSPFTDTQYF. CDR3 nucleotide sequence: TGTGCCACCTCACCTTTCACAGATACGCAGTATTTT. Supplemented by reference TRBV28 and TRBJ2-3, the full variable domain reads DVKVTQSSRYLVKRTGEKVFLECVQDMDHENMFWYRQDPGLGLRLIYFSYDVKMKEKGDIPEGYSVSREKKERFSLILESASTNQTSMYLCATSPFTDTQYFGPGTRLTVL.

The chain combines TRBV5-6 with TRBJ2-1; D may be TRBD2 (5 bases). V shed 3 bases and J shed 5 bases, with 9 bases lying between them. Germline-derived CDR1 and CDR2 are SGHDT and YYEEEE. The CDR3 has 13 amino acids. The CDR3 spells CASSSLENNEQFF. The CDR3 DNA is TGTGCCAGCAGCTCACTAGAAAACAATGAGCAGTTCTTC.

The rearrangement joins TRBV5-1 to TRBJ2-5; D is unresolved. Trimming pared 9 bases from V and 2 bases from J, leaving 14 bases between. This CDR3 spans 13 amino acids. From germline, CDR1 is SGHRS and CDR2 YFSETQ. The CDR3 sequence is CATSGGDQETQYF. As DNA, the CDR3 is TGCGCCACCTCCGGCGGCGATCAAGAGACCCAGTACTTC.

The chain joins TRBV5-1 to TRBJ2-3; 7 bases match TRBD1. The V and J ends lost 4 bases and 4 bases, in that order; junction bases with no gene match: 6. The V gene's germline CDR1 is SGHRS and CDR2 YFSETQ. The CDR3 spans 14 residues. The CDR3 spells CASSDDRAPDTQYF. CDR3 nucleotides: TGCGCCAGCAGCGACGACAGGGCCCCAGATACGCAGTATTTT.

This chain uses TRBV7-2 with TRBJ2-5, with TRBD1 matching 7 bases. Germline CDR1 reads SGHTA; CDR2 reads FQGNSA. Losses at the gene ends were 5 bases for V and 5 bases for J; bases not matched to a gene: 11. This CDR3 has 15 amino acids. CDR3: CASSRQGDSWETQYF. For the CDR3, the DNA is TGTGCCAGCAGCAGACAGGGCGACAGTTGGGAGACCCAGTACTTC.

V gene TRBV19 combines with J gene TRBJ1-1; D remains unclear. V was cut by 3 bases and J by 5 bases, with 13 bases left in between. The CDR3 totals 14 residues. Germline loops: CDR1 LNHDA, CDR2 SQIVND (reference sequence). CDR3 sequence: CASSIGQEGTEAFF. The CDR3 bases are TGTGCCAGTAGTATCGGGCAGGAGGGTACTGAAGCTTTCTTT.

A single count supports this clone. Other DNA sequences in the sample encode the same CDR3. The gene calls are TRBV5-1 and TRBJ2-7; D is unresolved. The CDR3 runs to 13 residues. Germline CDR1 and CDR2: SGHRS and YFSETQ. Trimming removed 0 bases from V and 3 bases from J, with 7 bases in between. For the CDR3, the DNA is TGCGCCAGCAGCTTGGGGACCTACTACGAGCAGTACTTC. The encoded protein is CASSLGTYYEQYF.

The chain carries TRBV7-8 and TRBJ1-4, with D possibly being TRBD1 (5 bases). V was cut by 4 bases and J by 6 bases, with 12 bases left in between. The CDR3 sequence is 14 residues long. Germline V gene sequence: CDR1 SGHVS, CDR2 FQNEAQ. Here the CDR3 DNA reads TGTGCCAGCAGCTCATTCCGGGGGGATGAAAAACTGTTTTTT. Its translation is CASSSFRGDEKLFF.